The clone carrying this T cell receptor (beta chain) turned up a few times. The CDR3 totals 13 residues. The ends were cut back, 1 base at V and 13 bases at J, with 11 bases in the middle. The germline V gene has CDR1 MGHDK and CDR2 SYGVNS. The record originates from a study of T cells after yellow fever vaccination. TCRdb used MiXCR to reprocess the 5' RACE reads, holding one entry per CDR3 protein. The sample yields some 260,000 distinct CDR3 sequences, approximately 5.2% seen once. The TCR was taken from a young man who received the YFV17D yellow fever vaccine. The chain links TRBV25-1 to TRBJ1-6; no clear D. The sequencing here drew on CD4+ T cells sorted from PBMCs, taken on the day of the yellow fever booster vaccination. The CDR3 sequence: CASSEFGFRPLHF. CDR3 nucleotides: TGTGCCAGCAGTGAATTCGGGTTTCGGCCCCTCCACTTT.